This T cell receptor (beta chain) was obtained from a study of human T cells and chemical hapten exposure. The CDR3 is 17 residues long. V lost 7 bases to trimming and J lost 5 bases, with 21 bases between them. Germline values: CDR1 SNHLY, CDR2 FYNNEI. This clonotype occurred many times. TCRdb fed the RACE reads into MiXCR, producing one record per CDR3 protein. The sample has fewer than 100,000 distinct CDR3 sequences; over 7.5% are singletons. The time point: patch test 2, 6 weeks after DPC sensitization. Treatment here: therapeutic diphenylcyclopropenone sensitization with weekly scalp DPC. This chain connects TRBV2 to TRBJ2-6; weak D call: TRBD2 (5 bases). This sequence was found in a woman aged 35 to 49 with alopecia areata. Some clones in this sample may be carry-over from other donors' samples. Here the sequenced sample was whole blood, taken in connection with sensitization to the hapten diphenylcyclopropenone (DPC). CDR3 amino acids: CASTPGESFVRANVLTF. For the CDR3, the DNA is TGTGCCAGCACCCCCGGGGAGTCCTTCGTGAGGGCCAACGTCCTGACTTTC.